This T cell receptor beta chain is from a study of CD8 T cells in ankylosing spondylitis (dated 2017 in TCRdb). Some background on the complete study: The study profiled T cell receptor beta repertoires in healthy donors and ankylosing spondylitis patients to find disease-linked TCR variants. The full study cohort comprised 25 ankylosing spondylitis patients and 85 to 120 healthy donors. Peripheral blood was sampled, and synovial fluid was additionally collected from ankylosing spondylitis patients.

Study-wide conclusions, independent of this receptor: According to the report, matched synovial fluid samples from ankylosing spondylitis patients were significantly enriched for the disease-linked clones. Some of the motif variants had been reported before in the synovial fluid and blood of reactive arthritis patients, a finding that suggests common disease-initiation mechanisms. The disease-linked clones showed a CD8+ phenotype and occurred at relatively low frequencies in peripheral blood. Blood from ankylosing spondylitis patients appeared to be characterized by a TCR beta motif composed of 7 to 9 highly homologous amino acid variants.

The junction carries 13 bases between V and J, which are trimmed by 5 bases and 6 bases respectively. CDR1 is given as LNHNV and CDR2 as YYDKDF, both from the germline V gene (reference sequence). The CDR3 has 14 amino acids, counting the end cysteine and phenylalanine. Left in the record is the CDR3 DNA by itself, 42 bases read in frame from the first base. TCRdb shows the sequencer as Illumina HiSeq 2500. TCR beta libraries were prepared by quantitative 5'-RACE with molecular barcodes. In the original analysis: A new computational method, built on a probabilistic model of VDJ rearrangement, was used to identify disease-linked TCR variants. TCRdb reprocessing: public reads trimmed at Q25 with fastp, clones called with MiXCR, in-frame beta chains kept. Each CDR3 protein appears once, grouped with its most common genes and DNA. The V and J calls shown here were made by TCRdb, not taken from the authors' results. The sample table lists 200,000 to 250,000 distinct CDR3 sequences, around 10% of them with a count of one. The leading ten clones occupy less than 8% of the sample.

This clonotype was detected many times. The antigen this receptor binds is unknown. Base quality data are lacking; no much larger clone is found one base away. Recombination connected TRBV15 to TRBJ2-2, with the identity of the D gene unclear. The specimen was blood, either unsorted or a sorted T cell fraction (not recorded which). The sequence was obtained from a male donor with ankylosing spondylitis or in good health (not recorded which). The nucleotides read TGTGCCACCAGCTCCCGACTCATGCCCGGGGAGCTGTTTTTT. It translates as CATSSRLMPGELFF. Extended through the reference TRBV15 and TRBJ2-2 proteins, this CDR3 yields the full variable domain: DAMVIQNPRYQVTQFGKPVTLSCSQTLNHNVMYWYQQKSSQAPKLLFHYYDKDFNNEADTPDNFQSRRPNTSFCFLDIRSPGLGDTAMYLCATSSRLMPGELFFGEGSRLTVL.